This section outlines one TCR beta chain sequence together with its context. Its antigen is currently unknown. The entry originates in a study of T cells expressing NK-cell markers. The overall study: One of eight sequenced donors was HCMV-seronegative; the other seven were seropositive. Study-level results: Each of a handful of donors carried dominant NKG2C+ clonotypes accounting for about 1.0-7.0% of CD8+ T cells. The leading position in the CD3+CD56-NKG2C+ fraction of several donors also went to these clonotypes.

With the 5' RACE reads reprocessed, TCRdb shows one record per CDR3 protein and no DNA. The specimen's table records under 600,000 distinct CDR3 sequences. Germline V lookup: CDR1 SEHNR, CDR2 FQNEAQ (reference sequence). This CDR3 comprises 13 residues. The receptor was derived from a woman aged 45-60 years in good health. The sequencing sample was made of blood T cells: a sorted CD56 or NKG2C T cell subset, CD4+ or CD8+ T cells, or bulk PBMC T cells (not recorded which). This sequence joins TRBV7-9 and TRBJ2-7. The CDR3: CASSLQASYEQYF.